This T cell receptor beta chain comes out of a study of long-term antiretroviral therapy in people with HIV. Findings of the study overall: Neither ART adherence, viral resistance nor therapy changes were documented. Diversity increased after ART yet remained lower than in transplant donor controls.

Every participant with HIV received treatment in the United States. An immunoSEQ assay, version v3.0, was performed at survey level. About 35,000-55,000 T-cell genomes per sample were the sequencing target. Sequenced by immunoSEQ multiplex PCR; TCRdb stores in-frame clones only, minus some. Found here are around 14,000 clones, 77% of them singletons; the top ten hold around 21%. As to this clone: Its antigen is as yet unknown.

Trimming took off 1 base at V and 0 bases at J, with 4 bases between the two ends. CDR3 length: 15 amino acids. The germline gives CDR1 SGHTA, CDR2 FQGNSA. The specimen was unsorted PBMCs, collected 1.3 years before starting antiretroviral therapy. V is TRBV7-2 and J is TRBJ1-6; D gene ambiguous. This TCR came from a man in his forties with HIV. The CDR3 loop reads CASSLEHSYNSPLHF. CDR3 sequence (DNA): TGTGCCAGCAGCTTAGAACACTCCTATAATTCACCCCTCCACTTT.